This T cell receptor beta chain comes out of a study of CD8+CD57+ T cells in acquired aplastic anemia. Sequenced patients had shown CD8+CD57+ cell expansion by flow cytometry. Both TCR beta VDJ combination and CDR3 sequence profiling were carried out. Genomic DNA was the template for this profiling. TCRdb recomputed calls from the reads with MiXCR, one row per CDR3 protein. The sample consists of about 190,000 distinct CDR3 sequences, 48% of them appearing once. V lost 10 bases and J lost 0, with 10 bases in between. Germline CDR1 and CDR2: LNHNV and YYDKDF (reference sequence). The CDR3 covers 12 residues.

The receptor was derived from a human donor with aplastic anemia. The chain has TRBV15 and TRBJ2-7; D gene ambiguous. Specimen: sorted CD4+, CD8+, or CD8+CD57+ T cells (not recorded which) from PBMCs. CDR3 bases: TGTGCCAGCAGTACCAGCTCCTACGAGCAGTACTTC. Protein sequence: CASSTSSYEQYF.